Shown below are 7 T cell receptor beta chains from a single sample sequenced in a study of blood T cell repertoires in COVID-19. The protocol was immunoSEQ multiplex PCR, while the TCRdb copy is restricted to in-frame clones and leaves out a portion. In the table there are approximately 290,000 clones, about 89% of which are singletons. The sample was peripheral blood. The origin of the receptors is a man aged 25-45 years with acute or convalescent COVID-19.

The chain couples TRBV19 to TRBJ2-7; 9 bases map to TRBD2. CDR1 and CDR2 (germline): LNHDA, SQIVND (reference sequence). Trimming removed 6 bases from V and 4 bases from J; junction bases left unmatched: 7. The CDR3 contains 14 residues. The CDR3 nucleotides are TGTGCCAGTAGCCGTAGCGGGAGTAAGTACGAGCAGTACTTC. It yields the protein CASSRSGSKYEQYF.

The V gene is TRBV4-1, the J gene TRBJ2-2; 12 bases map to TRBD2. The ends lost 6 bases at V and 6 bases at J; junction bases unmatched: 8. The CDR3 sequence is 16 residues long. Germline values: CDR1 MGHRA, CDR2 YSYEKL. The CDR3 DNA follows: TGCGCCAGCAGTCCGACTAGCGGGAGATTGGCCGGGGAGCTGTTTTTT. Translated, it gives CASSPTSGRLAGELFF.

The rearrangement joins TRBV28 to TRBJ1-1, with a weak D call TRBD1 (6 bases). Germline V lookup: CDR1 MDHEN, CDR2 SYDVKM. The CDR3 has 16 residues. Trimming shortened V by 5 bases and J by 1 base, and 17 bases separated the two germline ends. CDR3 sequence (DNA): TGTGCCAGCAGTGCCCTCCGGACAGTAGAGAACACTGAAGCTTTCTTT. Amino acids: CASSALRTVENTEAFF.

The J gene is TRBJ1-4, the V gene TRBV7-9; D is possibly TRBD1 (6 bases). With 5 bases removed from V and 7 bases from J, the gap between germline ends came to 14 bases. The CDR3 runs to 14 residues. From germline, CDR1 is SEHNR and CDR2 FQNEAQ (reference sequence). CDR3 protein: CASSANRAPEKLFF. In nucleotides, the CDR3 is TGTGCCAGCAGCGCTAACAGGGCCCCTGAAAAACTGTTTTTT.

This chain joins TRBV9 and TRBJ2-3, with D possibly matching TRBD2 (5 bases). This CDR3 has 12 amino acids. Between the trimmed V and J ends, which lost 0 bases and 6 bases, there was a span of 5 bases. CDR1 and CDR2 (germline): SGDLS, YYNGEE. In nucleotides, the CDR3 is TGTGCCAGCAGCGTAGAGCGGGATACGCAGTATTTT. The encoded protein is CASSVERDTQYF.

This clone was detected only once. The chain's CDR3 is CATSMGQGYYNEQFF. The DNA of the CDR3 is TGTGCCACCAGCATGGGACAGGGTTACTACAATGAGCAGTTCTTC. The V and J genes are TRBV15 and TRBJ2-1, with 9 nucleotides matching TRBD1. CDR3 length equals 15 residues. The J segment lost 3 bases and the V segment lost 4 bases, leaving 4 bases of the junction unmatched. Germline V gene sequence: CDR1 LNHNV, CDR2 YYDKDF (reference sequence).

The rearrangement uses TRBV2 and TRBJ1-2; a weak D match, TRBD1 (5 bases). The length of the CDR3 is 15 residues. The germline gives CDR1 SNHLY, CDR2 FYNNEI. The ends were cut back, 3 bases at V and 8 bases at J, with 19 bases in the middle. The CDR3 sequence is CASSDRAREVGGYTF. For the CDR3, the DNA is TGTGCCAGCAGTGACCGGGCCAGGGAGGTGGGGGGCTACACCTTC.